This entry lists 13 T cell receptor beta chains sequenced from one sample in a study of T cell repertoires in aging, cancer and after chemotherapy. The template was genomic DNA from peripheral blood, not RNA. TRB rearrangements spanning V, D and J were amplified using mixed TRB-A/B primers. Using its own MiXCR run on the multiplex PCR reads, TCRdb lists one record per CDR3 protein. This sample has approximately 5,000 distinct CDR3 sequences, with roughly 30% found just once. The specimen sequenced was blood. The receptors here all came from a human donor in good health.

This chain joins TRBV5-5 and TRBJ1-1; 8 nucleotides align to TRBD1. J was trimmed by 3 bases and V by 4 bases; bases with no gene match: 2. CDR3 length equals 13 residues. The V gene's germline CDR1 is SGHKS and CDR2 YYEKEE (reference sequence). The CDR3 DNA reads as TGTGCCAGCAGCACGGACAGGGACACTGAAGCTTTCTTT. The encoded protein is CASSTDRDTEAFF.

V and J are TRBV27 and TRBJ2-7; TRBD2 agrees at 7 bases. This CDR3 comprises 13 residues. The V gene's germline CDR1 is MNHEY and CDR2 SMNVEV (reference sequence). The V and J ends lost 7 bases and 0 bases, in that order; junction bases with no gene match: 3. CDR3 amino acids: CASMGGSSYEQYF. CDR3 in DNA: TGTGCCAGCATGGGGGGGAGCTCCTACGAGCAGTACTTC.

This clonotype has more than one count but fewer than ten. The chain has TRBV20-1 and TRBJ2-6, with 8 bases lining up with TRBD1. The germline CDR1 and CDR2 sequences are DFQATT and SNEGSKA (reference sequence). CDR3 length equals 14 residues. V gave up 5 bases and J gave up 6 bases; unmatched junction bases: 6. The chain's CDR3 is CSAGIQGEANVLTF. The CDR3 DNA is TGCAGTGCTGGGATACAGGGGGAGGCCAACGTCCTGACTTTC.

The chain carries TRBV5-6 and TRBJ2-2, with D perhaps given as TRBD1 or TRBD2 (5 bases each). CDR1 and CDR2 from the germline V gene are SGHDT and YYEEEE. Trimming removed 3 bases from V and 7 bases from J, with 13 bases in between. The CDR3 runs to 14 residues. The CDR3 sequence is CASSYMGDNGELFF. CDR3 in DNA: TGTGCCAGCAGCTATATGGGGGATAACGGGGAGCTGTTTTTT.

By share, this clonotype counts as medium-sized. This chain's CDR3 is CATAVGGGAGELFF. CDR3 nucleotide sequence: TGTGCCACGGCCGTCGGGGGAGGGGCCGGGGAGCTGTTTTTT. The V call is TRBV6-1, the J call TRBJ2-2, with 7 bases that match TRBD2. Looked up from germline, CDR1 is MNHNS and CDR2 is SASEGT. CDR3 length equals 14 residues. V lost 10 bases and J lost 6; bases outside the gene matches: 11.

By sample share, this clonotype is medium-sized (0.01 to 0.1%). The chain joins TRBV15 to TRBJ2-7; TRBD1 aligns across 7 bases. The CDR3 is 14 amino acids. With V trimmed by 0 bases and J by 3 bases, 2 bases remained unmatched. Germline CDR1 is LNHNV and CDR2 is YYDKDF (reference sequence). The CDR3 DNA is TGTGCCACCAGCAGAGAGTGGGACAGCTACGAGCAGTACTTC. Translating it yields CATSREWDSYEQYF.

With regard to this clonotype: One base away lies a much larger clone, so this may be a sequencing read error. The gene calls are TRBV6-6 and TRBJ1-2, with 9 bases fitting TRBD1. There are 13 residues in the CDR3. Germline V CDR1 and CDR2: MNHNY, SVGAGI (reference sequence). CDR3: CVSSPQGAHGYTF. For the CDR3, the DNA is TGTGTCAGCAGTCCACAGGGGGCACATGGCTACACCTTC.

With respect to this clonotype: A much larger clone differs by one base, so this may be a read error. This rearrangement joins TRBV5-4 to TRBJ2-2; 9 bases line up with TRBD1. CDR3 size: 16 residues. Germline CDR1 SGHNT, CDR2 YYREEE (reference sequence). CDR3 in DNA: TGTGTCAGCAGCAGGACCCGGGACAGGGACACCGGGGAGCTGTTTTTT. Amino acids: CVSSRTRDRDTGELFF.

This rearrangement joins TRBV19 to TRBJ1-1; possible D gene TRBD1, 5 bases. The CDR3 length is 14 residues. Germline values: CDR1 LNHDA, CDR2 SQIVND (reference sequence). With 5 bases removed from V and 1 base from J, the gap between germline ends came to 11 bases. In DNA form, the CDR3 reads TGTGCCAGTAGTGGACATCGGGGGAACACTGAAGCTTTCTTT. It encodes CASSGHRGNTEAFF.

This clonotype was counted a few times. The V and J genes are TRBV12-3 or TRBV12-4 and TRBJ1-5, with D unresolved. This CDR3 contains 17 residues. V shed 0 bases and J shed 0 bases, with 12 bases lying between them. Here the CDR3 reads CASSLAVAILSNQPQHF. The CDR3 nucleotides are TGTGCCAGCAGTTTAGCAGTTGCGATACTTAGCAATCAGCCCCAGCATTTT.

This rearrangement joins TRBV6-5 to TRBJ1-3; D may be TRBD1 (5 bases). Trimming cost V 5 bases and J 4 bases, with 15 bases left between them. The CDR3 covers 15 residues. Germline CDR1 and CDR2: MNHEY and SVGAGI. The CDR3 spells CASSGPGPAGNTIYF. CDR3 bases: TGTGCCAGCAGTGGGCCGGGGCCGGCGGGAAACACCATATATTTT.

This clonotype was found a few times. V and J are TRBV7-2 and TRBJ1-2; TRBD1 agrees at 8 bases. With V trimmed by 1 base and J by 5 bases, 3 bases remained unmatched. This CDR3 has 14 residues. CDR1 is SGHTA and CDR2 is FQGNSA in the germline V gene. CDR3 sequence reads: CASSLEDRAYGYTF. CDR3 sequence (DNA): TGTGCCAGCAGCTTAGAGGACAGGGCGTATGGCTACACCTTC.

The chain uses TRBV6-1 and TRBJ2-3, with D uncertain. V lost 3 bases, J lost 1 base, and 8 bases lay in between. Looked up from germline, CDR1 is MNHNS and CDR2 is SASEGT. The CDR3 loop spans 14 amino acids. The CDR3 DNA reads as TGTGCCAGCAGTGAGTCACAACGCACAGATACGCAGTATTTT. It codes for CASSESQRTDTQYF.